This T cell receptor (beta chain) appears in the sequencing data of a study of blood T cells in healthy people across ages. Findings of the study overall: Age advanced and TCR beta diversity per million T cells fell, roughly linearly.

In regard to this clonotype: As yet, its antigen is unknown.

Next came a second PCR, run for about 6 to 11 cycles, which used a sample-barcoded 5' primer along with a J-beta primer mix. TCRdb used MiXCR to reprocess the 5' RACE reads, holding one entry per CDR3 protein. This table holds around 1.5 million distinct CDR3 sequences, roughly 64% found once. The sequencing sample was made of blood. The receptor was derived from a man younger than 35 in good health.

CDR3 in DNA: TGCGCCAGCAGCCAAGAAGACAGGGACACAGATACGCAGTATTTT. It codes for CASSQEDRDTDTQYF. The chain couples TRBV4-3 to TRBJ2-3, with 7 bases identical to TRBD1. Germline CDR1 reads LGHNA; CDR2 reads YSLEER. The CDR3 consists of 15 residues. The ends lost 0 bases at V and 2 bases at J; junction bases unmatched: 2.